The 10 T cell receptor beta chains presented below share a single source sample, sequenced in a study of cytomegalovirus exposure and HLA in healthy donors. It was with 60 Vbeta and 13 Jbeta primers that the PCR ran. The data were produced by immunoSEQ multiplex PCR, yet TCRdb's version contains in-frame clones alone and is incomplete. The sample lists roughly 150,000 clones, about 75% occurring once. Sequenced sample: PBMCs. These receptors originate from a man in his late teens or twenties in good health and CMV-seropositive.

This clone was recorded a few times. The chain couples TRBV9 to TRBJ2-1; 9 nucleotides line up with TRBD2. Germline lookup yields CDR1 SGDLS and CDR2 YYNGEE. The CDR3 consists of 15 residues. Losses at the gene ends were 0 bases for V and 10 bases for J; bases not matched to a gene: 8. In DNA form, the CDR3 reads TGTGCCAGCAGCGTAGACGCGGGAGGGCAGATCGAGCAGTTCTTC. Amino acids: CASSVDAGGQIEQFF.

In its sample, this clone was seen a few times. The chain carries TRBV28 and TRBJ1-2; 7 bases map to TRBD1. J was trimmed by 4 bases and V by 6 bases; bases with no gene match: 5. CDR3 size: 13 residues. CDR1 and CDR2 (germline): MDHEN, SYDVKM. In nucleotides, the CDR3 is TGTGCCAGCAGACCTAACAGGGGCTATGGCTACACCTTC. As protein: CASRPNRGYGYTF.

This clone has more than one count but fewer than ten. The chain carries TRBV28 and TRBJ2-7; 7 bases agree with TRBD2. The CDR3 is 16 amino acids. Germline CDR1 MDHEN, CDR2 SYDVKM. V was pared by 5 bases and J by 4 bases, with 14 bases of the junction left unmatched. DNA of the CDR3: TGTGCCAGCAGTCCCCTCGGGGCGGGAGAAGGTTACGAGCAGTACTTC. Protein product: CASSPLGAGEGYEQYF.

The chain uses TRBV10-3 and TRBJ2-7; 8 bases fit TRBD2. This CDR3 has 14 residues. CDR1 is ENHRY and CDR2 is SYGVKD in the germline V gene. V lost 10 bases, J lost 4 bases, and 12 bases stayed unmatched. The chain's CDR3 is CATRGAGVTYEQYF. CDR3 coding DNA: TGTGCCACTAGAGGAGCGGGAGTTACTTACGAGCAGTACTTC.

V usage is TRBV2 and J usage is TRBJ2-3, with 8 bases aligning to TRBD1. V lost 10 bases and J lost 2; bases outside the gene matches: 8. This CDR3 has 14 residues. Germline assignment: CDR1 SNHLY and CDR2 FYNNEI. CDR3 bases: TGTGCCACGAATAGGCAGGGGGCCACAGATACGCAGTATTTT. Translation gives CATNRQGATDTQYF.

The V call is TRBV27, the J call TRBJ1-1; D may be TRBD1 (6 bases). Trimming took 3 bases from V and 6 from J, leaving 14 bases between them. Germline CDR1 is MNHEY and CDR2 is SMNVEV (reference sequence). The CDR3 is 14 residues long. The chain's CDR3 is CASSLALQGPEAFF. CDR3 nucleotides: TGTGCCAGCAGTTTGGCCCTACAGGGACCTGAAGCTTTCTTT.

This clone was counted between two and nine times. The chain has TRBV27 and TRBJ1-6; D call uncertain. The V and J ends lost 3 bases and 4 bases respectively, with 4 bases between them. From germline, CDR1 is MNHEY and CDR2 SMNVEV (reference sequence). This CDR3 is built from 13 residues. This CDR3 reads CASSFSYNSPLHF. DNA for the CDR3: TGTGCCAGCAGTTTCTCGTATAATTCACCCCTCCACTTT.

The chain recombines TRBV10-2 with TRBJ2-3, with 8 bases that match TRBD2. This CDR3 has 16 amino acids. With 5 bases clipped from V and 0 bases from J, the junction kept 7 bases outside the gene matches. Germline V gene lookup returns CDR1 WSHSY and CDR2 SAAADI. The CDR3 nucleotides read TGCGCCAGCAGTAGCGGGAGAATGAGGAGCACAGATACGCAGTATTTT. It encodes CASSSGRMRSTDTQYF.

The J gene is TRBJ2-7, the V gene TRBV11-2, with 8 bases matching TRBD2. CDR1 is SGHAT and CDR2 is FQNNGV in the germline V gene. The CDR3 runs 12 residues. V was pared by 8 bases and J by 4 bases, with 4 bases of the junction left unmatched. This CDR3 reads CASVGLGYEQYF. The CDR3 DNA sequence: TGTGCCAGCGTGGGACTAGGATACGAGCAGTACTTC. Based on the CDR3 plus reference TRBV11-2 and TRBJ2-7, the full variable domain is EAGVAQSPRYKIIEKRQSVAFWCNPISGHATLYWYQQILGQGPKLLIQFQNNGVVDDSQLPKDRFSAERLKGVDSTLKIQPAKLEDSAVYLCASVGLGYEQYFGPGTRLTVT.

This rearrangement joins TRBV28 to TRBJ2-3; 10 bases align to TRBD2. The CDR3 has 16 amino acids. Germline lookup yields CDR1 MDHEN and CDR2 SYDVKM. Unmatched junction bases numbered 6, after V lost 2 bases and J lost 4 bases. The CDR3 sequence: CASSLNVAGGSDTQYF. The CDR3 region has the DNA TGTGCCAGCAGTTTAAATGTAGCGGGAGGTTCAGATACGCAGTATTTT.